This TCR beta chain stems from a study of blood T cell repertoires in COVID-19. Study in general: Sites across the United States, Italy and Spain contributed samples from acute and convalescent COVID-19. Nucleic acid was either cDNA or gDNA, and it came from T cells, B-cell-depleted T cells, or PBMCs.

Study processing details: Amplification of reference gene primers provided the estimated nucleated cell counts. Libraries were prepared by immunoSEQ multiplex PCR; TCRdb keeps only in-frame clonotypes and omits some of them. That table is the source of V, J and clone size, and D and trimming were worked out from the DNA. The sample lists over 150,000 clones; approximately 84% were seen once. Seattle patients were enrolled during active infection and followed longitudinally. Germline CDR1 reads SGHNT; CDR2 reads YYREEE (reference sequence). The V segment lost 4 bases and the J segment 7 bases; nucleotides outside the gene matches: 16. The CDR3 has 17 residues.

This sequence was found in an older woman with COVID-19, enrolled during active disease. Sequenced input: peripheral blood. The chain couples TRBV5-4 to TRBJ2-1; 8 bases line up with TRBD2. The CDR3 region has the DNA TGTGCCAGCAGCCCATTGGGGGTCAGCGGGAGACGGAATGAGCAGTTCTTC. The encoded protein is CASSPLGVSGRRNEQFF.